Ten or more counts support the clone carrying this TCR beta chain. Its antigen is as yet unknown. Via MiXCR, TCRdb re-called the 5' RACE reads, giving one row per CDR3 protein. The sample yields about 31,000 distinct CDR3 sequences, 7.2% seen once. The CDR3 spans 12 residues. Germline CDR1 reads MGHDK; CDR2 reads SYGVNS. The V and J ends lost 4 bases and 8 bases respectively, with 11 bases between them. The sample is drawn from a study of CD8 T cells in ankylosing spondylitis. General study findings and limits: Within ankylosing spondylitis blood, a TCR beta motif made up of eight highly homologous variants appeared to be characteristic.

The TCR originated in a male donor with ankylosing spondylitis or in good health (not recorded which). The sample consisted of blood, either unsorted or a sorted T cell fraction (not recorded which). The chain carries TRBV25-1 and TRBJ1-2; no definite D call. CDR3 coding DNA: TGTGCCAGCAGTGCCGGCGCTCGAGGCTACACCTTC. It yields the protein CASSAGARGYTF.